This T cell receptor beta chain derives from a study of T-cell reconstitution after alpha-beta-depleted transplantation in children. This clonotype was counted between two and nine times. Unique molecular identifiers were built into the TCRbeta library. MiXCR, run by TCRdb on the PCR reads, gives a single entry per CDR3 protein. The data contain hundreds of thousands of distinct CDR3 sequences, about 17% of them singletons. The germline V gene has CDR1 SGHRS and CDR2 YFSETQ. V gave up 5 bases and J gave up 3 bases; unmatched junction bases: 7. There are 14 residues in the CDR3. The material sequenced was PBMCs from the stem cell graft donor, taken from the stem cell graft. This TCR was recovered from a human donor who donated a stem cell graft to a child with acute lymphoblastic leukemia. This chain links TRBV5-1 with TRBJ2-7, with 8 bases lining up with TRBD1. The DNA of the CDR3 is TGCGCCAGCAGGCCGTACAGGGGGATCTACGAGCAGTACTTC. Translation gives CASRPYRGIYEQYF.